This TCR beta chain originates from a study of T cell changes during pregnancy in multiple sclerosis (dated by TCRdb to the late 2010s). Turning to the overall study: In women with multiple sclerosis, the researchers looked at how the T cell repertoire shifted as pregnancy progressed.

To note about this clone: The specificity of this receptor is unknown. No per-base quality is available; no much larger clone lies one base away.

The method was the immunoSEQ multiplex PCR assay. The table was pulled from immuneACCESS by TCRdb, which kept in-frame rearrangements only. Such tables lose some clones; where checked, under half of the loss comes from unresolved V genes, and the rest has no known cause. In all, the sample holds 100,000 or so clones, and around 93% of those were seen once. About 1% of the sample belongs to the ten largest clones. CDR1 and CDR2, per the germline V gene, are SGDLS and YYNGEE. Compared with germline, V lacks 4 bases and J lacks 1 base; bases without a gene match: 9. Taken from cysteine to phenylalanine, the CDR3 has 16 residues. The DNA shown is the 48-base CDR3, in frame from base 1.

Sequencing was performed on peripheral blood, taken before pregnancy. The sequence links TRBV9 to TRBJ2-5, and TRBD2 matches 8 of the central bases. This clonotype was sampled from a female donor with multiple sclerosis, enrolled in a pregnancy study. The sequenced DNA: TGTGCCAGCAGCACGTCAAGCGGGGGTACCCAAGAGACCCAGTACTTC. The resulting protein is CASSTSSGGTQETQYF.